These 27 T cell receptor beta chains originate from one sample sequenced in a study of cytomegalovirus exposure and HLA in healthy donors. 13 Jbeta primers and 60 Vbeta primers were used for the PCR. Measured with immunoSEQ multiplex PCR; TCRdb has only the in-frame clones, and not every one. The sample has tens of thousands of clones; around 60% are singletons. The sequenced material came from PBMCs. The receptors derive from a male donor in good health and CMV-seropositive.

The chain uses TRBV5-1 and TRBJ2-2; TRBD1 agrees at 7 bases. The CDR3 is 15 residues long. V dropped 4 bases and J dropped 1; count of bases not matched to a gene: 4. Per germline, CDR1 SGHRS and CDR2 YFSETQ. The CDR3 reads CASSLRTGNTGELFF. CDR3 nucleotides: TGCGCCAGCAGCCTACGGACAGGGAACACCGGGGAGCTGTTTTTT. The whole variable domain, remainder taken from reference TRBV5-1 and TRBJ2-2, is KAGVTQTPRYLIKTRGQQVTLSCSPISGHRSVSWYQQTPGQGLQFLFEYFSETQRNKGNFPGRFSGRQFSNSRSEMNVSTLELGDSALYLCASSLRTGNTGELFFGEGSRLTVL.

This clone has more than one count but fewer than ten. This chain joins TRBV7-6 and TRBJ1-6; 10 bases agree with TRBD1. Unmatched junction bases numbered 12, after V lost 5 bases and J lost 5 bases. Per germline, CDR1 SGHVS and CDR2 FNYEAQ. The CDR3 totals 18 residues. The CDR3 is CASSEEGTGAANNSPLHF. In nucleotides, the CDR3 is TGTGCCAGCAGCGAAGAAGGGACAGGGGCCGCCAATAATTCACCCCTCCACTTT.

The rearrangement joins TRBV19 to TRBJ2-3, with 10 nucleotides matching TRBD1. The V gene end was trimmed by 3 bases and the J gene end by 7 bases; junction bases not matched to a gene: 4. CDR1 is LNHDA, CDR2 SQIVND, per germline (reference sequence). The CDR3 runs 14 residues. CDR3 sequence reads: CASSIGTGDNTQYF. The DNA of the CDR3 is TGTGCCAGTAGTATCGGGACAGGGGACAATACGCAGTATTTT.

This chain joins TRBV19 and TRBJ2-2, with 12 bases matching TRBD1. Germline V lookup: CDR1 LNHDA, CDR2 SQIVND (reference sequence). The CDR3 is 17 amino acids. V lost 5 bases, J lost 8 bases, and 12 bases stayed unmatched. The CDR3 DNA is TGTGCCAGTAGTCCGGGACAGGGGGCGAGAATGTTGGGGGAGCTGTTTTTT. Protein: CASSPGQGARMLGELFF.

V usage is TRBV7-3 and J usage is TRBJ2-2; TRBD2 is a possible D gene (5 bases). The CDR3 is 15 amino acids. Between the trimmed V and J ends, which lost 4 bases and 2 bases, there was a span of 11 bases. In germline, CDR1 is SGHTA, CDR2 FQGTGA. CDR3 residues: CASSSGIPNTGELFF. The CDR3 DNA is TGTGCCAGCAGCTCCGGGATTCCCAACACCGGGGAGCTGTTTTTT. Complete variable domain (other parts from reference TRBV7-3 and TRBJ2-2): GAGVSQTPSNKVTEKGKYVELRCDPISGHTALYWYRQSLGQGPEFLIYFQGTGAADDSGLPNDRFFAVRPEGSVSTLKIQRTERGDSAVYLCASSSGIPNTGELFFGEGSRLTVL.

The genes are TRBV28 and TRBJ1-2; no clear D. The germline CDR1 and CDR2 sequences are MDHEN and SYDVKM. V lost 1 base and J 2 bases, leaving 14 bases between the germline ends. There are 16 residues in the CDR3. The chain's CDR3 is CASSLLYQVTNYGYTF. CDR3 in DNA: TGTGCCAGCAGTTTATTGTACCAGGTCACAAACTATGGCTACACCTTC.

Note on this clone: One end of the junction fails to match germline, which may point to a read error. This CDR3 is also generated by other DNA sequences in the sample. The chain's CDR3 is CAWSEAGATEAFF. CDR3 bases: TGCGCCTGGAGTGAAGCAGGGGCGACTGAAGCTTTCTTT. The J gene is TRBJ1-1, the V gene TRBV30; D is possibly TRBD1 (6 bases). Germline CDR1 GTSNPN, CDR2 SVGIG (reference sequence). The CDR3 is 13 residues long. Variable domain in full (rest from reference TRBV30 and TRBJ1-1): SQTIHQWPATLVQPVGSPLSLECTVEGTSNPNLYWYRQAAGRGLQLLFYSVGIGQISSEVPQNLSASRPQDRQFILSSKKLLLSDSGFYLCAWSEAGATEAFFGQGTRLTVV.

This chain links TRBV28 with TRBJ1-1; the D gene is possibly TRBD1 (5 bases). Trimming shortened V by 6 bases and J by 0 bases, and 20 bases separated the two germline ends. Germline V gives CDR1 MDHEN, CDR2 SYDVKM. CDR3 length equals 17 residues. The CDR3 DNA follows: TGTGCCAGCAGCCCGCCCGGAGGGGTGGGGATGAACACTGAAGCTTTCTTT. Its protein is CASSPPGGVGMNTEAFF. Using reference TRBV28 and TRBJ1-1 for the parts outside the CDR3, the full variable domain is DVKVTQSSRYLVKRTGEKVFLECVQDMDHENMFWYRQDPGLGLRLIYFSYDVKMKEKGDIPEGYSVSREKKERFSLILESASTNQTSMYLCASSPPGGVGMNTEAFFGQGTRLTVV.

The chain links TRBV19 to TRBJ1-5, with 8 bases that match TRBD1. V was clipped by 4 bases and J by 3 bases; unmatched bases: 8. This CDR3 has 16 residues. Germline CDR1 is LNHDA and CDR2 is SQIVND (reference sequence). This CDR3 reads CASSTPPTGDNQPQHF. CDR3 DNA: TGTGCCAGTAGTACCCCCCCGACAGGGGACAATCAGCCCCAGCATTTT. Full variable domain (rest looked up from reference TRBV19 and TRBJ1-5): DGGITQSPKYLFRKEGQNVTLSCEQNLNHDAMYWYRQDPGQGLRLIYYSQIVNDFQKGDIAEGYSVSREKKESFPLTVTSAQKNPTAFYLCASSTPPTGDNQPQHFGDGTRLSIL.

This clone has just a few counts. This rearrangement joins TRBV5-1 to TRBJ1-4; a possible D gene is TRBD1 (5 bases). Germline V lookup: CDR1 SGHRS, CDR2 YFSETQ. The CDR3 runs to 14 residues. Trimming left V 4 bases short and J 3 bases short, with 10 bases between. CDR3: CASSQGIANEKLFF. CDR3 nucleotides: TGCGCCAGCAGCCAGGGAATCGCTAATGAAAAACTGTTTTTT. Complete variable domain (other parts from reference TRBV5-1 and TRBJ1-4): KAGVTQTPRYLIKTRGQQVTLSCSPISGHRSVSWYQQTPGQGLQFLFEYFSETQRNKGNFPGRFSGRQFSNSRSEMNVSTLELGDSALYLCASSQGIANEKLFFGSGTQLSVL.

For this clone: The junction does not match germline at one end; this may be a read error. The chain combines TRBV9 with TRBJ1-1; TRBD1 aligns across 8 bases. The CDR3 runs to 12 residues. The germline gives CDR1 SGDLS, CDR2 YYNGEE. CDR3 sequence (DNA): TGCCCAGGGGGCAGGGAGAACACTGAAGCTTTCTTT. The encoded protein is CPGGRENTEAFF.

V usage is TRBV7-9 and J usage is TRBJ2-7; TRBD2 agrees at 8 bases. After removal of 5 bases from V and 1 base from J, the junction contained 7 bases not matched to a gene. Germline V CDR1 and CDR2: SEHNR, FQNEAQ (reference sequence). The CDR3 is 15 amino acids. CDR3 in DNA: TGTGCCAGCAGCCCGATGGTAGCGGGATCCTACGAGCAGTACTTC. Amino acid sequence: CASSPMVAGSYEQYF.

V is TRBV7-8 and J is TRBJ2-5; a weak D match, TRBD1 (6 bases). There are 16 residues in the CDR3. V shed 7 bases and J shed 3 bases, with 21 bases lying between them. CDR1 is SGHVS, CDR2 FQNEAQ, per germline. This chain's CDR3 is CASTETPRGREETQYF. The DNA of the CDR3 is TGTGCCAGCACTGAAACCCCCAGGGGTAGAGAAGAGACCCAGTACTTC.

This clone has just a few counts. This chain connects TRBV15 to TRBJ2-5; tentatively, D is TRBD2 (6 bases). The germline V gene has CDR1 LNHNV and CDR2 YYDKDF (reference sequence). The V and J ends lost 4 bases and 5 bases respectively, with 14 bases between them. The CDR3 length is 14 residues. The CDR3 sequence: CATSISGGGETQYF. The CDR3 nucleotides are TGTGCCACCAGCATATCCGGGGGAGGCGAGACCCAGTACTTC.

The CDR3 nucleotides read TGTGCCAGCAGTCTGAGCTCCTACAATGAGCAGTTCTTC. Its translation is CASSLSSYNEQFF. This chain joins TRBV2 and TRBJ2-1; D remains ambiguous. CDR1 is SNHLY and CDR2 is FYNNEI in the germline V gene. V gave up 5 bases and J gave up 0 bases, with 5 bases separating them. This CDR3 spans 13 amino acids.

J is TRBJ1-1 and V is TRBV7-9, with D uncertain. The V and J ends lost 1 base and 7 bases respectively, with 7 bases between them. Germline V gene sequence: CDR1 SEHNR, CDR2 FQNEAQ (reference sequence). This CDR3 contains 12 residues. CDR3 region: CASSLDFSEAFF. The CDR3 DNA sequence: TGTGCCAGCAGCTTAGACTTTAGTGAAGCTTTCTTT.

The rearrangement uses TRBV5-4 and TRBJ2-7; a possible D gene is TRBD2 (5 bases). The V end lost 0 bases, the J end lost 4 bases, and 17 bases lay between the germline ends. This CDR3 comprises 16 residues. Germline V gene data show CDR1 as SGHNT and CDR2 as YYREEE (reference sequence). The CDR3 spells CASSLGRVGDGYEQYF. The CDR3 coding sequence is TGTGCCAGCAGCTTGGGTAGAGTGGGAGACGGATACGAGCAGTACTTC.

V usage is TRBV9 and J usage is TRBJ2-6, with 7 positions matching TRBD1. V dropped 0 bases and J dropped 0; count of bases not matched to a gene: 9. Germline V gene data show CDR1 as SGDLS and CDR2 as YYNGEE. This CDR3 comprises 19 residues. The CDR3 reads CASSVGTQGVVSGANVLTF. The CDR3 region has the DNA TGTGCCAGCAGCGTAGGTACGCAGGGGGTAGTCTCTGGGGCCAACGTCCTGACTTTC.

The gene calls are TRBV7-6 and TRBJ2-1; no reliable D call. Trimming shortened V by 2 bases and J by 2 bases, and 4 bases separated the two germline ends. The CDR3 is made up of 13 amino acids. Germline V lookup: CDR1 SGHVS, CDR2 FNYEAQ. Here the CDR3 DNA reads TGTGCCAGCAGCTTACATCCCTACAATGAGCAGTTCTTC. Translating gives CASSLHPYNEQFF.

There are a few counts of this clone. The chain's CDR3 is CASSRRTNTEAFF. The CDR3 region has the DNA TGTGCCAGCAGTAGGCGGACTAACACTGAAGCTTTCTTT. The V gene is TRBV6-5, the J gene TRBJ1-1, with unresolved D. The CDR3 has 13 amino acids. CDR1 is MNHEY and CDR2 is SVGAGI in the germline V gene. V shed 5 bases and J shed 2 bases, with 9 bases lying between them.

J is TRBJ2-1 and V is TRBV2; D call uncertain. V was pared by 5 bases and J by 7 bases, with 18 bases between. From germline, CDR1 is SNHLY and CDR2 FYNNEI. The length of the CDR3 is 15 residues. CDR3 residues: CASSREQTRGNEQFF. CDR3 sequence (DNA): TGTGCCAGCAGTCGAGAACAGACCCGTGGGAATGAGCAGTTCTTC. Supplemented by reference TRBV2 and TRBJ2-1, the full variable domain reads EPEVTQTPSHQVTQMGQEVILRCVPISNHLYFYWYRQILGQKVEFLVSFYNNEISEKSEIFDDQFSVERPDGSNFTLKIRSTKLEDSAMYFCASSREQTRGNEQFFGPGTRLTVL.

The V gene is TRBV28, the J gene TRBJ1-1; 7 nucleotides line up with TRBD1. The length of the CDR3 is 13 residues. Trimming at V came to 7 bases and at J to 1 base, leaving 3 bases not matched to a gene. CDR1 MDHEN and CDR2 SYDVKM come from the germline V gene. CDR3 coding DNA: TGTGCCAGCACTGCAGGGGGGAACACTGAAGCTTTCTTT. Its translation: CASTAGGNTEAFF.

The gene calls are TRBV4-2 and TRBJ2-5, with TRBD1 matching 8 bases. The J call is in doubt because the DNA end fits TRBJ2-7 better. The V gene's germline CDR1 is LGHNA and CDR2 YNFKEQ. CDR3 size: 15 residues. The CDR3 coding sequence is TGTGCCAGCAGCCAAGGGGCAGGGGGCACGGGCGAGCAGTACTTC. Translated, it gives CASSQGAGGTGEQYF.

The rearrangement joins TRBV27 to TRBJ2-7, with D maybe TRBD1 (5 bases). The CDR3 totals 11 residues. The V and J ends lost 7 bases and 5 bases respectively, with 9 bases between them. CDR1 is MNHEY and CDR2 is SMNVEV in the germline V gene (reference sequence). The CDR3 protein is CASKGRNEQYF. DNA for the CDR3: TGTGCCAGCAAGGGGCGGAACGAGCAGTACTTC.

This clone was found a few times. J is TRBJ1-5 and V is TRBV28, with D perhaps TRBD1 (6 bases). This CDR3 region has 13 residues. The V gene's germline CDR1 is MDHEN and CDR2 SYDVKM. V was cut by 3 bases and J by 4 bases, with 7 bases left in between. CDR3 residues: CASSFTGNQPQHF. The CDR3 region has the DNA TGTGCCAGCAGTTTTACAGGGAATCAGCCCCAGCATTTT.

This clone appeared a single time. The rearrangement links TRBV5-4 to TRBJ2-1, with 8 bases fitting TRBD2. Germline V gene lookup returns CDR1 SGHNT and CDR2 YYREEE (reference sequence). Trimming cost V 4 bases and J 7 bases; bases outside gene matches: 4. This CDR3 is built from 13 residues. Here the CDR3 DNA reads TGTGCCAGCAGCCTTAGCGGGGTAAATGAGCAGTTCTTC. Amino acids: CASSLSGVNEQFF.

The chain joins TRBV9 to TRBJ2-1, with D unresolved. V was trimmed by 0 bases and J by 8 bases, leaving 6 bases between them. CDR1 SGDLS and CDR2 YYNGEE come from the germline V gene. The CDR3 extends over 12 amino acids. CDR3 coding DNA: TGTGCCAGCAGCGTAGGCGCGTATGAGCAGTTCTTC. Its translation: CASSVGAYEQFF. Full variable domain (remainder filled in from reference TRBV9 and TRBJ2-1): DSGVTQTPKHLITATGQRVTLRCSPRSGDLSVYWYQQSLDQGLQFLIQYYNGEERAKGNILERFSAQQFPDLHSELNLSSLELGDSALYFCASSVGAYEQFFGPGTRLTVL.